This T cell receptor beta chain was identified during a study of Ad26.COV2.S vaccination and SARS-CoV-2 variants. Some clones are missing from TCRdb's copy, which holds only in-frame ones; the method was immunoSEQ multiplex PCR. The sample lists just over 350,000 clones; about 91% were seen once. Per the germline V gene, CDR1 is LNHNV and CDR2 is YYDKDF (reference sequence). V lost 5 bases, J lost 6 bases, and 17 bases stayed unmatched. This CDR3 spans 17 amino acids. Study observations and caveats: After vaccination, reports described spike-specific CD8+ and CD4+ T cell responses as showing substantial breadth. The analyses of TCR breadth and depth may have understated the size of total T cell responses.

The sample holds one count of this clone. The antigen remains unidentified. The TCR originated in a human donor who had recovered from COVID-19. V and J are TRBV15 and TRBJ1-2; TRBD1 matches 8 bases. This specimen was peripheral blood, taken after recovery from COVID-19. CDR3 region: CATSPRTGFMTRDGYTF. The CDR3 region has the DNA TGTGCCACCAGCCCACGGACAGGGTTCATGACGCGAGATGGCTACACCTTC.